Shown below are 11 T cell receptor beta chains from a single sample sequenced in a study of blood T cell repertoires in COVID-19. Measured with immunoSEQ multiplex PCR; TCRdb has only the in-frame clones, and not every one. Of tens of thousands of clones in the sample, 65% to 85% were seen once. Sequenced input: peripheral blood. These receptor sequences come from a man aged 65-85 years with active COVID-19.

The sample holds one count of this clone. V and J are TRBV9 and TRBJ2-7; 9 bases line up with TRBD2. After removal of 0 bases from V and 6 bases from J, the junction contained 4 bases not matched to a gene. The CDR3 totals 14 residues. Looked up from germline, CDR1 is SGDLS and CDR2 is YYNGEE. DNA of the CDR3: TGTGCCAGCAGCGTAGGGTTAGCGGGAGCCGAGCAGTACTTC. Translation gives CASSVGLAGAEQYF.

There are a few counts of this clone. The gene calls are TRBV5-1 and TRBJ1-2; D possibly corresponds to TRBD1 (6 bases). The CDR3 loop spans 13 amino acids. CDR1 SGHRS and CDR2 YFSETQ come from the germline V gene. V was pared by 4 bases and J by 8 bases, with 15 bases between. The CDR3 spells CASSREDSRGYTF. DNA for the CDR3: TGCGCCAGCAGCCGAGAGGACAGCCGAGGCTACACCTTC.

The J gene is TRBJ2-2, the V gene TRBV6-1; no clear D gene. The length of the CDR3 is 14 residues. Germline V gene data show CDR1 as MNHNS and CDR2 as SASEGT. The germline V and J ends were trimmed by 3 bases and 1 base, with 6 bases remaining between them. The CDR3 DNA sequence: TGTGCCAGCAGTGATACGGGGAACACCGGGGAGCTGTTTTTT. Protein product: CASSDTGNTGELFF.

In nucleotides, the CDR3 is TGTGCCAGCAGTTTACGACTAGCGGGGGTAGATACGCAGTATTTT. Translated: CASSLRLAGVDTQYF. The chain carries TRBV27 and TRBJ2-3; TRBD2 matches at 12 bases. Germline-derived CDR1 and CDR2 are MNHEY and SMNVEV (reference sequence). The CDR3 has 15 residues. V dropped 2 bases and J dropped 5; count of bases not matched to a gene: 2.

The rearrangement links TRBV12-3 or TRBV12-4 to TRBJ1-5; 9 bases match TRBD1. V was clipped by 5 bases and J by 6 bases; unmatched bases: 2. The CDR3 length is 13 residues. CDR3: CASSTGGVQPQHF. In DNA form, the CDR3 reads TGTGCCAGCAGTACAGGGGGCGTTCAGCCCCAGCATTTT.

DNA of the CDR3: TGTGCCAGCAGCGAAGCGGAATACAATGAGCAGTTCTTC. It is translated as CASSEAEYNEQFF. V gene TRBV7-3 combines with J gene TRBJ2-1; perhaps TRBD2 as D (5 bases). V shed 5 bases and J shed 4 bases, with 9 bases lying between them. The CDR3 length is 13 residues. Germline CDR1 reads SGHTA; CDR2 reads FQGTGA.

CDR3 amino acids: CATTSGLRTGELFF. The DNA for the CDR3 is TGTGCAACAACGTCAGGGTTAAGGACCGGGGAGCTGTTTTTT. This chain uses TRBV2 with TRBJ2-2; D is possibly TRBD1 (5 bases). Germline CDR1 SNHLY, CDR2 FYNNEI. The CDR3 is 14 amino acids.

The J gene is TRBJ2-2, the V gene TRBV7-2, with TRBD2 matching over 7 bases. The CDR3 consists of 16 residues. After removal of 2 bases from V and 7 bases from J, the junction contained 10 bases not matched to a gene. Germline CDR1 SGHTA, CDR2 FQGNSA. This CDR3 reads CASSLLRGGPHGELFF. DNA for the CDR3: TGTGCCAGCAGCTTATTGCGGGGAGGGCCTCACGGGGAGCTGTTTTTT.

This clone was observed a handful of times. The chain employs TRBV18 and TRBJ2-7; 8 bases fit TRBD2. The CDR3 runs 16 residues. With V trimmed by 6 bases and J by 2 bases, 12 bases remained unmatched. Germline V gives CDR1 KGHSH, CDR2 LQKENI. This CDR3 reads CASSRELAAMTYEQYF. The CDR3 nucleotides read TGTGCCAGCTCCCGCGAACTAGCGGCTATGACCTACGAGCAGTACTTC.

The rearrangement uses TRBV6-5 and TRBJ2-5, with 9 bases lining up with TRBD2. Trimming cost V 8 bases and J 1 base; bases outside gene matches: 5. CDR3 length: 14 amino acids. Germline assignment: CDR1 MNHEY and CDR2 SVGAGI. The CDR3 spells CASGLAGFQETQYF. Here the CDR3 DNA reads TGTGCCAGCGGGCTAGCGGGGTTCCAAGAGACCCAGTACTTC.

The chain uses TRBV10-3 and TRBJ2-1; the match to TRBD2 covers 14 bases. Germline V lookup: CDR1 ENHRY, CDR2 SYGVKD. The trim removed 4 bases at V and 8 bases at J, leaving 1 base unmatched. The CDR3 has 14 amino acids. Here the CDR3 DNA reads TGTGCCATCAGTGGGGGACTAGCGGGAGATGAGCAGTTCTTC. This gives the protein CAISGGLAGDEQFF.